The 18 T cell receptor beta chains in this list originate from one sample, sequenced in a study of CD8+ T cells in alopecia areata. The sequencing template was cDNA reverse transcribed from extracted RNA. Sequenced by immunoSEQ multiplex PCR; TCRdb stores in-frame clones only, minus some. The sample shows some 2,600 clones, none of them appearing just once. Sequencing was carried out using lesional skin. The source is a C3H/HeJ mouse with alopecia areata. For this mouse line, the MHC haplotype is H2-k.

This clone was observed at least ten times. Gene names and germline refer to mouse. Coverage ceases 4 residues before the CDR3 finishes, and the germline J gene fills in the end. The chain is built from TRBV13-2 and TRBJ2-5; 7 bases map to TRBD1. This CDR3 is built from 13 residues. CDR1 is NNHNN, CDR2 SYGAGS, per germline (reference sequence). CDR3 sequence reads: CASGEQGIDTQYF. CDR3 DNA, as far as it was read: TGTGCCAGCGGTGAACAGGGGATAGAC.

This clone was recorded many times. Genes and germline come from the mouse. The CDR3 sequence: CASSEGGPNERLFF. The DNA read from the CDR3 is TGTGCCAGCAGTGAGGGGGGGCCCAACGAA. The rearrangement uses TRBV13-1 and TRBJ1-4; possible D gene TRBD1, 6 bases. The read terminates 4 residues before the CDR3 end, so the remaining end is supplied by the germline J gene. The CDR3 consists of 14 residues. The V gene's germline CDR1 is NSHNY and CDR2 SYGAGN. V was cut by 2 bases and J by 3 bases, with 8 bases left in between.

This clone was observed many times. The gene symbols are mouse symbols. The DNA ends 4 residues before the CDR3 does, and the rest of the CDR3 is filled in from the germline J gene. J is TRBJ1-2 and V is TRBV19; 9 nucleotides agree with TRBD1. J lost 1 base, V lost 4 bases, and 2 bases had no gene match. The CDR3 spans 14 residues. Germline V lookup: CDR1 FNHDT, CDR2 SITEND (reference sequence). The chain's CDR3 is CASSAGQGNSDYTF. The part of the CDR3 DNA that was read is TGTGCCAGCAGTGCGGGACAGGGAAACTCC.

This clone showed up many times. Germline and genes: mouse. With the read ending 4 residues before the CDR3 end, the germline J gene is used to fill in that end. V gene TRBV31 combines with J gene TRBJ2-1; the match to TRBD2 covers 10 bases. Trimming took 3 bases from V and 3 from J; bases not matched to a gene: 5. Germline values: CDR1 GKSSPN, CDR2 SITVG. The CDR3 spans 15 residues. The CDR3 DNA, read in part, is TGTGCCTGGAGGCCTCGGGACTGGGGCTATGCT. This translates into CAWRPRDWGYA. The CDR3 in its entirety is CAWRPRDWGYAEQFF.

The table lists this clone with many counts. A read error likely explains this, since a far larger clone differs by one base. The gene names given are mouse names. The CDR3 end falls 4 residues outside the read, so it is completed with the germline J gene. In the same sample, other DNA sequences code for this CDR3. The chain carries TRBV12-1 and TRBJ2-1; perhaps TRBD1 as D (5 bases). V was clipped by 2 bases and J by 0 bases, with 10 bases between them. The CDR3 runs to 15 residues. Germline assignment: CDR1 SGHSN and CDR2 HYEKVE. This CDR3 reads CASSRPRGNYAEQFF. The DNA read from the CDR3 is TGTGCCAGCTCTCGCCCGAGGGGTAACTATGCT. The variable domain in full, with the rest retrieved from reference TRBV12-1 and TRBJ2-1, is DSGVVQSPRHIIKEKGGRSVLTCIPISGHSNVVWYQQTLGKELKFLIQHYEKVERDKGFLPSRFSVQQFDDYHSEMNMSALELEDSAMYFCASSRPRGNYAEQFFGPGTRLTVL.

This clone was counted at least ten times. Gene and germline names: mouse. The CDR3 end falls 4 residues outside the read, so it is completed with the germline J gene. The chain employs TRBV12-1 and TRBJ1-2, with D perhaps TRBD1 (5 bases). The CDR3 is 12 amino acids. In germline, CDR1 is SGHSN, CDR2 HYEKVE. The CDR3 spells CASSLGRADYTF. The CDR3 bases that were read are TGTGCCAGCTCTCTTGGCAGGGCC. The complete variable domain, with remaining parts taken from reference TRBV12-1 and TRBJ1-2, reads DSGVVQSPRHIIKEKGGRSVLTCIPISGHSNVVWYQQTLGKELKFLIQHYEKVERDKGFLPSRFSVQQFDDYHSEMNMSALELEDSAMYFCASSLGRADYTFGSGTRLLVI.

This clone is deemed medium-sized. DNA and listed protein disagree at residue 14, so the protein shown here was translated from the DNA. Gene names and germline refer to mouse. Sequencing ends 3 residues short of the CDR3 end; the germline J gene provides the rest. The rearrangement joins TRBV1 to TRBJ1-6; D not resolved. TRBJ1-6 is an ORF; its function is uncertain. CDR1 is NSQYPW and CDR2 is LRSPGD in the germline V gene (reference sequence). The length of the CDR3 is 17 residues. The ends were cut back, 0 bases at V and 0 bases at J, with 9 bases in the middle. The covered CDR3 bases are TGCACCTGCAGTGCAGATCCAGCCAGTTCCTATAATTCGCCC. The encoded protein is CTCSADPASSYNSP. The entire CDR3 protein reads CTCSADPASSYNSPLYF.

Within the sample, this clone is medium-sized. Gene and germline names: mouse. The read terminates 4 residues ahead of where the CDR3 ends, so the germline J gene completes it. The V call is TRBV5, the J call TRBJ2-1; D is unresolved. V was cut by 1 base and J by 1 base, with 5 bases left in between. The CDR3 contains 14 residues. CDR1 and CDR2 from the germline V gene are LGHNA and YNLKQL (reference sequence). CDR3 bases read: TGTGCCAGCAGCCAAGGACAAAACTATGCT. Encoded protein: CASSQGQNYA. The entire CDR3 is CASSQGQNYAEQFF.

This clone came up many times. The genes are named according to mouse. The CDR3 extends 4 residues past the end of the read, so its final part is completed from the germline J gene. This rearrangement joins TRBV29 to TRBJ2-5; D possibly corresponds to TRBD2 (7 bases). The CDR3 consists of 14 residues. V lost 4 bases and J 0 bases, leaving 8 bases between the germline ends. Germline CDR1 and CDR2: MSHET and SYDVDS. The sequenced part of the CDR3 DNA is TGTGCTAGCAGTTGGGGGGCTAACCAAGAC. Amino acids: CASSWGANQD. The whole CDR3 protein reads CASSWGANQDTQYF.

This clone was seen repeatedly, ten times or more. The genes and germline here are from mouse. The observed sequence ends 4 residues before the CDR3 terminus, with the missing tail filled in from the germline J gene. The chain carries TRBV14 and TRBJ2-2; TRBD2 might be the D (6 bases). This CDR3 is built from 15 residues. V dropped 4 bases and J dropped 3 bases, with 13 bases sitting between them. CDR1 SGHDT and CDR2 FRDEAV come from the germline V gene. CDR3 bases read: TGTGCCAGCAGTCGGAACCGGGGGGACACCGGG. It encodes CASSRNRGDTG. The whole CDR3 sequence reads CASSRNRGDTGQLYF.

The table lists this clone with many counts. The genes and germline here are from mouse. The observed sequence ends 4 residues before the CDR3 terminus, with the missing tail filled in from the germline J gene. V gene TRBV5 combines with J gene TRBJ2-1; D possibly corresponds to TRBD2 (7 bases). The CDR3 runs to 16 residues. With 0 bases removed from V and 3 bases from J, the gap between germline ends came to 12 bases. Germline lookup yields CDR1 LGHNA and CDR2 YNLKQL (reference sequence). The CDR3 loop is CASSQDRGGGYAEQFF. The sequenced part of the CDR3 DNA is TGTGCCAGCAGCCAAGATAGGGGGGGAGGCTATGCT.

In its sample, this clone was seen many times. The listed genes are named as in mouse. The read comes to an end 4 residues before the CDR3 does, leaving the germline J gene to fill in the end. This chain uses TRBV29 with TRBJ1-4, with 12 bases identical to TRBD1. This CDR3 is 17 amino acids long. Unmatched junction bases numbered 4, after V lost 5 bases and J lost 0 bases. Germline lookup yields CDR1 MSHET and CDR2 SYDVDS. CDR3: CASSPRDRGLSNERLFF. The CDR3 DNA, read in part, is TGTGCTAGCAGTCCACGGGACAGGGGGCTTTCCAACGAA.

A note on this clone: All gene names here are mouse names. The sequence runs out 4 residues before the end of the CDR3; the remainder is reconstructed from the germline J gene. The rearrangement joins TRBV3 to TRBJ1-1, with a weak D call TRBD1 (5 bases). The CDR3 extends over 14 amino acids. The germline gives CDR1 SNHLY, CDR2 FYNGKV (reference sequence). Trimming took off 3 bases at V and 2 bases at J, with 10 bases between the two ends. Incomplete CDR3 DNA: TGTGCCAGCAGCTTCCGCAGGGCTAACACA. Its protein product is CASSFRRANT. The CDR3 in its entirety is CASSFRRANTEVFF. Looking up the rest from reference TRBV3 and TRBJ1-1 gives the full variable domain: GPKVLQIPSHQIIDMGQMVTLNCDPVSNHLYFYWYKQILGQQMEFLVNFYNGKVMEKSKLFKDQFSVERPDGSYFTLKIQPTALEDSAVYFCASSFRRANTEVFFGKGTRLTVV.

This clone was counted many times. Gene names refer to mouse genes. The CDR3 extends 4 residues past the end of the read, so its final part is completed from the germline J gene. The V call is TRBV5, the J call TRBJ2-1; 12 bases match TRBD1. The CDR3 sequence is 16 residues long. Per the germline V gene, CDR1 is LGHNA and CDR2 is YNLKQL (reference sequence). The CDR3 loop reads CASSQDGDRGRAEQFF. The sequenced part of the CDR3 DNA is TGTGCCAGCAGCCAAGATGGGGACAGGGGGCGGGCT.

As for this clone: Germline and genes here are mouse. The observed sequence ends 4 residues before the CDR3 terminus, with the missing tail filled in from the germline J gene. The rearrangement joins TRBV5 to TRBJ2-7; no clear D. CDR1 and CDR2 from the germline V gene are LGHNA and YNLKQL (reference sequence). This CDR3 comprises 13 residues. The sequenced part of the CDR3 DNA is TGTGCCAGCAGCCAAGATCCCCAGTAT. It specifies CASSQDPQY. The entire CDR3 is CASSQDPQYEQYF.

This clone was recorded at least ten times. At residue 12, the translated DNA and the protein in TCRdb do not agree; the protein given here is derived from the DNA. Genes and germline are mouse. The read is 3 residues too short to cover the CDR3 end, so that end is filled in from the germline J gene. The chain combines TRBV13-1 with TRBJ1-3; the match to TRBD1 covers 9 bases. This CDR3 region has 15 residues. Germline CDR1 reads NSHNY; CDR2 reads SYGAGN. Trimming took 4 bases from V and 2 from J; bases not matched to a gene: 4. CDR3 DNA, as far as it was read: TGTGCCAGCAGTCGTACAGGGGGCACTGGAAATACG. As protein: CASSRTGGTGNT. The entire CDR3 sequence reads CASSRTGGTGNTLYF.

This clone was observed at least ten times. The genes and germline here are from mouse. Read sequence stops 4 residues before the CDR3 end, and the germline J gene provides the missing end. The chain combines TRBV13-2 with TRBJ1-4, with 12 bases aligning to TRBD1. Looked up from germline, CDR1 is NNHNN and CDR2 is SYGAGS (reference sequence). The CDR3 consists of 16 residues. The part of the CDR3 DNA that was read is TGTGCCAGCGGTGATCACGGGACAGGGGGCCCCGAA. Protein product: CASGDHGTGGPE. The complete CDR3 protein is CASGDHGTGGPERLFF.

The sample holds many counts of this clone. Gene names refer to mouse genes. The CDR3 end falls 4 residues outside the read, so it is completed with the germline J gene. The chain combines TRBV13-3 with TRBJ2-4; D gene uncertain. The V end was cut by 4 bases, the J end by 1 base, with 10 bases between. CDR1 and CDR2 from the germline V gene are NNHDY and SYVADS. The CDR3 is made up of 14 amino acids. The CDR3 here is CASSPSKGQNTLYF. The covered CDR3 bases are TGTGCCAGCAGTCCGTCGAAGGGTCAAAAC.